The entry below gives a single T cell receptor (beta chain) sequence along with its context. The assay was immunoSEQ multiplex PCR, and TCRdb's table has in-frame clones only and misses some. The table records a few hundred thousand clones, 85% to 90% of them present only once. This specimen comes from a study of blood T cell repertoires in COVID-19. From germline, CDR1 is PRHDT and CDR2 FYEKMQ (reference sequence). The V end lost 1 base, the J end lost 4 bases, and 14 bases lay between the germline ends. This CDR3 spans 16 amino acids. Those who participated ranged in age from about 18 to 89 years and resided in 20 to 30 US areas. In assigning cohorts, the study relied on participant-reported clinical history.

The sample comprised PBMCs or T cells enriched from blood (not recorded which). The rearrangement joins TRBV13 to TRBJ1-3, with D perhaps matching TRBD1 (6 bases). The origin of this receptor is a woman between 18 and 30 years old who had recovered from COVID-19. CDR3 coding DNA: TGTGCCAGCAGCTTAGCCCAGGGGTTTGTAGGAAACACCATATATTTT. Translation gives CASSLAQGFVGNTIYF.